A selection of T cell receptor beta chains follows, all from one sample in a study of T cells in Graves' hyperthyroidism and ophthalmopathy. TCRdb re-called the multiplex PCR reads with MiXCR, one entry per CDR3 protein. This table has hundreds of thousands of distinct CDR3 sequences, about a sixth appearing once. Input material: blood. The source of these receptors is a woman in her late teens or twenties with Graves' hyperthyroidism. CDR3s include the opening cysteine and the closing phenylalanine or tryptophan. Fields, in order: V gene, clone size, J gene, CDR3 length, D gene, CDR3 protein, CDR3 DNA. The D gene is left open where the match is weak. Clone size is shown for a subset of rows, as once, few, many or a class of expanded clone.

>TRBV29-1|few|TRBJ2-2|13|-
CSVEEQGTGELFF
TGCAGCGTTGAAGAACAGGGCACCGGGGAGCTGTTTTTT
>TRBV6-2/TRBV6-3|-|TRBJ1-2|15|TRBD1
CASSEPGQGSTRYTF
TGTGCCAGCAGTGAACCCGGACAGGGGTCTACACGCTACACCTTC
>TRBV6-1|-|TRBJ1-2|14|TRBD1
CASSTGGLGYGYTF
TGTGCCAGCAGTACAGGGGGGCTGGGATATGGCTACACCTTC
>TRBV7-9|many|TRBJ2-5|15|TRBD2
CASSTSGGTQETQYF
TGTGCCAGCAGTACTAGCGGGGGGACCCAAGAGACCCAGTACTTC
>TRBV5-1|many|TRBJ1-5|13|-
CASSLVADQPQHF
TGCGCCAGCAGCTTGGTCGCGGATCAGCCCCAGCATTTT
>TRBV7-2|-|TRBJ1-5|17|TRBD1
CASSLGSGGIGNQPQHF
TGTGCCAGCAGCTTAGGTTCAGGGGGTATTGGCAATCAGCCCCAGCATTTT
>TRBV11-1|many|TRBJ1-5|15|-
CASSSWGTSDQPQHF
TGTGCCAGCAGCTCCTGGGGGACAAGTGATCAGCCCCAGCATTTT
>TRBV6-2/TRBV6-3|-|TRBJ1-2|12|-
CASSFYDYGYTF
TGTGCCAGCAGTTTTTACGACTATGGCTACACCTTC
>TRBV7-2|-|TRBJ1-6|19|-
CASSPSTGGRFTYNSPLHF
TGTGCCAGCAGCCCCTCAACTGGGGGGCGGTTCACCTATAATTCACCCCTCCACTTT
>TRBV28|few|TRBJ1-2|12|-
CASSFLRNGYTF
TGTGCCAGCAGTTTTTTGAGGAATGGCTACACCTTC
>TRBV20-1|many|TRBJ2-1|13|-
CSASSRPGNEQFF
TGCAGTGCTAGTTCCCGGCCCGGCAATGAGCAGTTCTTC
>TRBV5-1|many|TRBJ2-7|18|TRBD2
CASSLGGGLAGGVYEQYF
TGCGCCAGCAGCTTGGGAGGGGGACTAGCGGGAGGCGTATACGAGCAGTACTTC
>TRBV5-1|many|TRBJ1-1|16|-
CASSPYSAAMNTEAFF
TGCGCCAGCAGCCCCTACTCGGCAGCGATGAACACTGAAGCTTTCTTT
>TRBV11-3|-|TRBJ2-3|15|TRBD1
CASSLSRGPADTQYF
TGTGCCAGCAGCTTAAGCAGGGGGCCGGCAGATACGCAGTATTTT
>TRBV28|many|TRBJ2-5|13|TRBD2
CASSFPGLGIQYF
TGTGCCAGCAGTTTCCCGGGACTAGGCATCCAGTACTTC
>TRBV5-1|few|TRBJ1-1|15|-
CASGPETGRSTEAFF
TGCGCCAGCGGCCCTGAGACGGGGCGTTCCACTGAAGCTTTCTTT
>TRBV20-1|-|TRBJ1-1|14|-
CSARQDRSNTEAFF
TGCAGTGCTAGACAGGACCGATCGAACACTGAAGCTTTCTTT
>TRBV5-6|many|TRBJ2-7|16|TRBD2
CASSSRASGGLGEQYF
TGTGCCAGCAGCTCGAGGGCTAGCGGGGGCCTGGGTGAGCAGTACTTC
>TRBV25-1|-|TRBJ2-3|17|TRBD1
CASSPSFGTGGADTQYF
TGTGCCAGCAGTCCTTCCTTCGGGACAGGGGGCGCAGATACGCAGTATTTT
>TRBV27|many|TRBJ2-7|17|TRBD2
CASSLPTGLAGFYEQYF
TGTGCCAGCAGTTTACCCACCGGACTAGCGGGGTTCTACGAGCAGTACTTC
>TRBV12-3/TRBV12-4|many|TRBJ1-5|15|-
CASSLAQVSRGPQHF
TGTGCCAGCAGTTTAGCTCAGGTCTCCCGGGGGCCCCAGCATTTT
>TRBV20-1|few|TRBJ2-1|14|-
CSARDFTGYNEQFF
TGCAGTGCTAGAGATTTTACAGGCTACAATGAGCAGTTCTTC
>TRBV11-3|-|TRBJ1-2|12|TRBD1
CASSADRDGYTF
TGTGCCAGCAGCGCTGACAGGGATGGCTACACCTTC
>TRBV2|many|TRBJ2-2|12|-
CASSANTGELFF
TGTGCCAGCAGTGCGAACACCGGGGAGCTGTTTTTT
>TRBV6-1|many|TRBJ2-5|14|TRBD1
CASSTLGQQETQYF
TGTGCCAGCAGTACCTTGGGACAGCAAGAGACCCAGTACTTC
>TRBV12-3/TRBV12-4|few|TRBJ1-1|13|TRBD1
CASRLKGAVVAFF
TGTGCCAGCAGACTAAAGGGGGCGGTAGTAGCTTTCTTT
>TRBV18|-|TRBJ1-3|16|TRBD1
CASSRQGAPSGNTIYF
TGTGCCAGCTCTCGACAGGGGGCCCCCTCTGGAAACACCATATATTTT
>TRBV29-1|-|TRBJ2-1|15|-
CSVPKGDGDYNEQFF
TGCAGCGTTCCCAAGGGGGACGGAGACTACAATGAGCAGTTCTTC
>TRBV6-1|-|TRBJ1-1|12|TRBD1
CATRTGDTEAFF
TGTGCCACAAGGACAGGGGACACTGAAGCTTTCTTT
>TRBV12-3/TRBV12-4|many|TRBJ1-2|15|TRBD1
CASSPNLGTGYGYTF
TGTGCCAGCAGTCCAAACCTCGGGACAGGCTATGGCTACACCTTC
>TRBV2|many|TRBJ1-5|14|-
CASSWGQGNQPQHF
TGTGCCAGCAGTTGGGGGCAGGGCAATCAGCCCCAGCATTTT
>TRBV6-1|many|TRBJ2-7|14|-
CASRLQLGNYEQYF
TGTGCCAGCAGACTCCAGCTGGGGAACTACGAGCAGTACTTC
>TRBV20-1|few|TRBJ1-6|21|TRBD1
CSARELILRDRGWSYNSPLHF
TGCAGTGCTAGAGAGCTCATACTTCGGGACAGGGGGTGGTCCTATAATTCACCCCTCCACTTT
>TRBV27|few|TRBJ2-7|15|TRBD1
CASSPRTGLTYEQYF
TGTGCCAGCAGTCCCCGGACAGGGCTCACCTACGAGCAGTACTTC
>TRBV15|-|TRBJ2-1|16|TRBD2
CATTGTIGLAAREQFF
TGTGCCACCACCGGAACGATCGGGCTAGCGGCTCGCGAGCAGTTCTTC
>TRBV7-8|many|TRBJ2-3|17|TRBD1
CASSLLTGQGGADTQYF
TGTGCCAGCAGCCTATTAACTGGACAGGGGGGAGCAGATACGCAGTATTTT
>TRBV29-1|few|TRBJ2-7|14|-
CSVELGLHSGEQYF
TGCAGCGTTGAATTGGGACTCCACTCGGGCGAGCAGTACTTC
>TRBV19|-|TRBJ2-2|19|TRBD2
CASSIEGIGEGPNTGELFF
TGTGCCAGTAGTATTGAGGGAATAGGGGAGGGCCCGAACACCGGGGAGCTGTTTTTT
>TRBV19|few|TRBJ1-1|15|-
CASIRRGAGIAEAFF
TGTGCCAGTATTCGGCGGGGGGCAGGGATCGCTGAAGCTTTCTTT
>TRBV10-3|many|TRBJ2-3|16|TRBD2
CAISESGLAGSDTQYF
TGTGCCATCAGTGAGTCGGGACTAGCGGGATCAGATACGCAGTATTTT
>TRBV25-1|-|TRBJ1-2|13|-
CASSQTGHRGYTF
TGTGCCAGCAGCCAGACAGGACACCGGGGCTACACCTTC
>TRBV29-1|many|TRBJ2-2|21|TRBD2
CSVRRGGEFASGSSESGELFF
TGCAGCGTCCGACGCGGTGGGGAGTTCGCTAGCGGGAGTTCGGAGTCCGGGGAGCTGTTTTTT